A selection of T cell receptor beta chains follows, all from one sample in a study of cytomegalovirus exposure and HLA in healthy donors. Profiling relied on immunoSEQ multiplex PCR, and the TCRdb table lists in-frame clones only, not all of them. Its table lists about 39,000 clones. Sequences were obtained from PBMCs. These TCRs come from a male donor in good health and CMV-seronegative. Both conserved end residues are trimmed from each CDR3. Each record gives: D gene, V gene, CDR3 protein. The D gene is left open where the match is weak.

d_gene: -; v_gene: TRBV2; CDR3aa: ASVVGARNNSPLH
d_gene: TRBD1; v_gene: TRBV29-1; CDR3aa: SGQGALGTEAF
d_gene: TRBD1; v_gene: TRBV28; CDR3aa: ASRRSGTVYEQY
d_gene: -; v_gene: TRBV19; CDR3aa: ASNSQGFMNTEAF
d_gene: TRBD1; v_gene: TRBV30; CDR3aa: AWRGRDRAVEKLF
d_gene: -; v_gene: TRBV19; CDR3aa: ASMGEGNQPQH
d_gene: -; v_gene: TRBV5-1; CDR3aa: ASSQGTFPYQETQY
d_gene: -; v_gene: TRBV6-5; CDR3aa: ASSYSHNTYEQY
d_gene: TRBD1; v_gene: TRBV7-8; CDR3aa: ASSLLVLGTVNYGYT
d_gene: -; v_gene: TRBV2; CDR3aa: ASSDQGSNRELF
d_gene: -; v_gene: TRBV10-3; CDR3aa: AIRLTDNTGELF
d_gene: -; v_gene: TRBV5-1; CDR3aa: ASSASGALIQETQY
d_gene: -; v_gene: TRBV7-9; CDR3aa: ASSLVGHSNQPQH
d_gene: -; v_gene: TRBV19; CDR3aa: ASSRRYGYT
d_gene: TRBD1; v_gene: TRBV5-6; CDR3aa: ASSLGSGGTEAF
d_gene: -; v_gene: TRBV27; CDR3aa: ASRPPPGGTDHTQY
d_gene: TRBD1; v_gene: TRBV15; CDR3aa: ATSRVRGQGTDTQY
d_gene: -; v_gene: TRBV19; CDR3aa: ASSIVYDSYGYT
d_gene: TRBD1; v_gene: TRBV28; CDR3aa: ASKAGGYEQY
d_gene: -; v_gene: TRBV19; CDR3aa: ASSIVGGSNQPQH
d_gene: TRBD2; v_gene: TRBV6-5; CDR3aa: ASKKGLAEETQY
d_gene: -; v_gene: TRBV5-1; CDR3aa: ASSLVGGRTSGEQY
d_gene: -; v_gene: TRBV18; CDR3aa: ASSLLKGVGYQETQY
d_gene: -; v_gene: TRBV7-9; CDR3aa: AGGRDTEAF
d_gene: -; v_gene: TRBV7-8; CDR3aa: ASNPGDTEAF
d_gene: -; v_gene: TRBV29-1; CDR3aa: SVEGGTQETQY
d_gene: -; v_gene: TRBV27; CDR3aa: ASSLGLARFSEQF
d_gene: -; v_gene: TRBV5-1; CDR3aa: ASSFSDSSSYEQY
d_gene: TRBD1; v_gene: TRBV7-9; CDR3aa: ASSLGTTRGTYEQY
d_gene: TRBD1; v_gene: TRBV9; CDR3aa: ASSHGTVQGYT
d_gene: TRBD2; v_gene: TRBV7-3; CDR3aa: ANSLWGSGGTDTQY
d_gene: TRBD1; v_gene: TRBV5-4; CDR3aa: ASTKGGQGQPLH
d_gene: -; v_gene: TRBV10-3; CDR3aa: AISEKQNSYEQY
d_gene: -; v_gene: TRBV7-8; CDR3aa: ASSLRPFVTDTQY
d_gene: -; v_gene: TRBV18; CDR3aa: ASSPLDLGGSGNTIY
d_gene: TRBD1; v_gene: TRBV25-1; CDR3aa: ASSAGTGSKTQY
d_gene: TRBD1; v_gene: TRBV5-1; CDR3aa: ASSLLGQRPHEQF
d_gene: TRBD2; v_gene: TRBV11-3; CDR3aa: ASSLGTPGGEQF
d_gene: TRBD1; v_gene: TRBV19; CDR3aa: ASSIWGQGSSGNTIY
d_gene: TRBD1; v_gene: TRBV19; CDR3aa: ASIDRGSMNTEAF
d_gene: -; v_gene: TRBV7-9; CDR3aa: ASSLVDWTEHNSPLH
d_gene: -; v_gene: TRBV2; CDR3aa: ASSEGRGAVF
d_gene: -; v_gene: TRBV10-1; CDR3aa: ASSEQRSPHEQY
d_gene: -; v_gene: TRBV30; CDR3aa: AWSVQVNSNQPQH
d_gene: TRBD1; v_gene: TRBV4-1; CDR3aa: ASSLLLPGQVFSGANVLT
d_gene: TRBD1; v_gene: TRBV18; CDR3aa: ASSPGTAYNEQF
d_gene: TRBD1; v_gene: TRBV11-2; CDR3aa: ASSRDRGHEQY
d_gene: -; v_gene: TRBV6-1; CDR3aa: ASRLRGSNNQPQH
d_gene: TRBD1; v_gene: TRBV4-1; CDR3aa: ASSQRTGQTNEKLF
d_gene: TRBD1; v_gene: TRBV7-8; CDR3aa: ASSLVPGGGGGELF
d_gene: -; v_gene: TRBV19; CDR3aa: ASSIMRGGDYGYT
d_gene: TRBD1; v_gene: TRBV6-1; CDR3aa: ASSEARGHEKLF